This T cell receptor (beta chain) was recovered during a study of T-cell memory formation after mild COVID-19. Whole-study context: The TCR clusters were mostly specific to one donor.

This clonotype was picked up a small number of times. Its specificity is unknown. J lost 7 bases, V lost 0 bases, and 11 bases had no gene match. Germline CDR1 is ENHRY and CDR2 is SYGVKD. This CDR3 comprises 17 residues. Regarding the study as a whole: Pre-infection memory showed some responding clones, and this suggested that cross-reactive memory joined.

5'RACE with constant-segment primers yielded barcoded, UMI-tagged TCR alpha and TCR beta cDNA libraries. One entry per CDR3 protein, called by TCRdb with MiXCR from the 5' RACE reads. The repertoire holds about 430,000 distinct CDR3 sequences, approximately 24% seen once, with roughly 9.7% in the top ten. The chain carries TRBV10-3 and TRBJ1-2; 10 nucleotides line up with TRBD1. The sample consisted of PBMCs or a T cell subset sorted from them (not recorded which). The origin of this receptor is an adult woman who had mild COVID-19 (a few samples of this study predate the infection). Cell type and time point are not known. Here the CDR3 DNA reads TGTGCCATCAGTGAGTCGTATCTAGGGACAGGGGCCTCTGGCTACACCTTC. Protein product: CAISESYLGTGASGYTF.